The rows below give T cell receptor beta chains drawn from one sample of a study of blood T cell repertoires in COVID-19. TCRdb's table, derived via immunoSEQ multiplex PCR, lists solely in-frame clones and lacks some. The repertoire holds approximately 170,000 clones, 84% seen once, with roughly 7.1% in the top ten. Sequencing was carried out using peripheral blood. The receptors derive from a man between 40 and 49 years old who had recovered from COVID-19. Both conserved end residues are part of each CDR3. D genes are given only for firm matches. Not all rows give a size; the values are once, few, many and, for expanded clones, a class.

V	J	D	size	CDR3	DNA
TRBV5-1	TRBJ1-2	TRBD1	.	CASSLNRGSYGYTF	TGCGCCAGCAGCTTGAACAGGGGAAGCTATGGCTACACCTTC
TRBV6-6	TRBJ1-4	TRBD1	few	CASSGQGNEKLFF	TGTGCCAGCAGTGGACAGGGGAATGAAAAACTGTTTTTT
TRBV19	TRBJ2-1	TRBD2	.	CASKRGYNEQFF	TGTGCCAGTAAGCGGGGGTACAATGAGCAGTTCTTC
TRBV5-4	TRBJ1-6	.	few	CASSLRGLSSYNSPLHF	TGTGCCAGCAGCTTGCGAGGACTTAGCTCCTATAATTCACCCCTCCACTTT
TRBV3-1/TRBV3-2	TRBJ1-2	TRBD1	few	CASSSGTGALANYGYTF	TGTGCCAGCAGCTCCGGGACAGGGGCACTAGCTAACTATGGCTACACCTTC
TRBV28	TRBJ2-5	.	.	CASSLWETQETQYF	TGTGCCAGCAGTTTATGGGAGACTCAAGAGACCCAGTACTTC
TRBV29-1	TRBJ2-1	.	.	CSVRAWSNEQFF	TGCAGCGTTCGAGCTTGGAGTAATGAGCAGTTCTTC
TRBV14	TRBJ1-3	.	.	CASSQAVNTIYF	TGTGCCAGCAGCCAAGCCGTAAACACCATATATTTT
TRBV6-5	TRBJ1-1	.	.	CASSYSIRNTEAFF	TGTGCCAGCAGTTACTCGATCAGAAACACTGAAGCTTTCTTT
TRBV7-8	TRBJ1-3	TRBD1	once	CASTFWGDSFGNTIYF	TGTGCCAGCACCTTTTGGGGGGACAGCTTTGGAAACACCATATATTTT
TRBV18	TRBJ1-2	.	.	CASSGISGDYGYTF	TGTGCCAGCTCGGGAATCTCAGGGGACTATGGCTACACCTTC
TRBV30	TRBJ2-2	TRBD1	.	CAWSQGGAASGELFF	TGTGCCTGGAGTCAAGGGGGCGCGGCCTCCGGGGAGCTGTTTTTT
TRBV25-1	TRBJ2-2	.	.	CASSPRTFGTGELFF	TGTGCCAGCAGCCCTCGGACATTTGGCACCGGGGAGCTGTTTTTT
TRBV19	TRBJ1-2	.	.	CASSIAGTNYGYTF	TGTGCCAGTAGTATAGCCGGGACTAACTATGGCTACACCTTC
TRBV30	TRBJ2-7	.	.	CAWTNQGPLVQYF	TGTGCCTGGACGAATCAGGGCCCTTTGGTGCAGTACTTC
TRBV7-2	TRBJ1-2	.	once	CASSFPNYGYTF	TGTGCCAGCAGCTTCCCGAACTATGGCTACACCTTC
TRBV4-3	TRBJ1-2	.	.	CASSQEPGVGGYTF	TGCGCCAGCAGCCAAGAACCGGGAGTGGGGGGCTACACCTTC
TRBV24-1	TRBJ2-2	TRBD1	.	CATSDPRRGSGELFF	TGTGCCACCAGTGACCCGCGCAGGGGGTCCGGGGAGCTGTTTTTT
TRBV7-3	TRBJ2-3	TRBD2	.	CASSVTSGAADTQYF	TGTGCCAGCAGCGTAACTAGCGGGGCGGCCGATACGCAGTATTTT
TRBV6-5	TRBJ1-6	TRBD1	.	CASSYNKGAVGSPLHF	TGTGCCAGCAGTTACAATAAGGGGGCGGTGGGTTCACCCCTCCACTTT
TRBV7-9	TRBJ2-7	.	.	CASSLETAFDEQYF	TGTGCCAGCAGCTTAGAGACAGCCTTTGACGAGCAGTACTTC
TRBV11-2	TRBJ1-3	TRBD1	.	CASSFHRGGTSGNTIYF	TGTGCCAGCAGCTTTCACAGGGGGGGAACTTCTGGAAACACCATATATTTT
TRBV5-8	TRBJ1-6	.	few	CASSLKNSPLHF	TGTGCCAGCAGCCTAAAAAATTCACCCCTCCACTTT
TRBV2	TRBJ1-2	TRBD1	.	CASSAAPGQGYGYTF	TGTGCCAGCAGCGCCGCTCCGGGACAGGGCTATGGCTACACCTTC
TRBV24-1	TRBJ2-1	TRBD2	.	CATGLAGEGEQFF	TGTGCCACAGGACTAGCGGGAGAGGGTGAGCAGTTCTTC
TRBV6-4	TRBJ1-5	.	few	CASSAGSNQPQHF	TGTGCCAGCAGTGCAGGTAGCAATCAGCCCCAGCATTTT
TRBV19	TRBJ1-5	.	.	CASSISGYQPQHF	TGTGCCAGTAGTATTTCAGGGTACCAGCCCCAGCATTTT
TRBV19	TRBJ1-1	.	once	CASSIEGGTEAFF	TGTGCCAGTAGTATTGAAGGGGGCACTGAAGCTTTCTTT
TRBV4-1	TRBJ1-3	.	.	CASSQGVVSGKGNTIYF	TGCGCCAGCAGCCAGGGGGTCGTCAGCGGGAAAGGAAACACCATATATTTT